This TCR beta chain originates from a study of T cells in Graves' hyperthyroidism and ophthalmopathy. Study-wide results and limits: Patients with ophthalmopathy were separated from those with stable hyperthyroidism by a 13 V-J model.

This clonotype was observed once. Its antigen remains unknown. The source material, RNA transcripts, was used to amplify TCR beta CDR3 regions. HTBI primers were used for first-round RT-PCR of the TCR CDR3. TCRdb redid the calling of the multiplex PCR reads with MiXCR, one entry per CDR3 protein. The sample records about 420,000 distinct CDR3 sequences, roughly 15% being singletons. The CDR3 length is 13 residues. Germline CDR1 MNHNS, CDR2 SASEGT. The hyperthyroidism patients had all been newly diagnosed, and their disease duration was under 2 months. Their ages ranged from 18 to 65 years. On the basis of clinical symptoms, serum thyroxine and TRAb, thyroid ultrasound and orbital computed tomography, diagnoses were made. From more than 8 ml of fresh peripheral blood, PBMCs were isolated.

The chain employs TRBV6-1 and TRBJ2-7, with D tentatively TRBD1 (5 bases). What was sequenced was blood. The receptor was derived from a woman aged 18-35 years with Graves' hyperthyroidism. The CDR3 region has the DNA TGTGCTACTCGACGGACACCATCCTACGAGCAGTACTTC. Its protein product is CATRRTPSYEQYF.